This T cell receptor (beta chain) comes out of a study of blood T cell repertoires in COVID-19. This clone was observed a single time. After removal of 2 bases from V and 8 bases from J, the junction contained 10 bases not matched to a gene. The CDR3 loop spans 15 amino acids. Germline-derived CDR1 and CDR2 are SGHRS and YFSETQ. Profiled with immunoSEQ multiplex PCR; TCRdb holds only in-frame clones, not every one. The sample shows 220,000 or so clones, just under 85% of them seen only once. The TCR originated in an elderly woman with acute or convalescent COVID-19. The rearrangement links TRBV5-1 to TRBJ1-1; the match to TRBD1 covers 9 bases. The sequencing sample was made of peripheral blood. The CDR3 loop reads CASSLPDRGESEAFF. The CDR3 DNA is TGCGCCAGCAGCTTACCCGACAGGGGGGAATCCGAAGCTTTCTTT.